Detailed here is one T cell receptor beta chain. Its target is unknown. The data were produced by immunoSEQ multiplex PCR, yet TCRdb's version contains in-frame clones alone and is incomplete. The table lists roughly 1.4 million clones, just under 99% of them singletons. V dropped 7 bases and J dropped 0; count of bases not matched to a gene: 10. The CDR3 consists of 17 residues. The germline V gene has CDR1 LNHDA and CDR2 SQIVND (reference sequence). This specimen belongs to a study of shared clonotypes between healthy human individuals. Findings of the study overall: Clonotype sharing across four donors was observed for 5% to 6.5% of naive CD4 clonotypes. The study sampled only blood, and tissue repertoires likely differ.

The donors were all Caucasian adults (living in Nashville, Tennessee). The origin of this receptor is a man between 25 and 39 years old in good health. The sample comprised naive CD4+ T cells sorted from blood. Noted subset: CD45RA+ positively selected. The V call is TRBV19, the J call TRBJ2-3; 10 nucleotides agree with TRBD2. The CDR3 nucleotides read TGTGCCAGTATCGCTAGCGGGAGAGCAAGAAGCACAGATACGCAGTATTTT. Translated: CASIASGRARSTDTQYF. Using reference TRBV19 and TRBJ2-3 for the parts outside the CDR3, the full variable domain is DGGITQSPKYLFRKEGQNVTLSCEQNLNHDAMYWYRQDPGQGLRLIYYSQIVNDFQKGDIAEGYSVSREKKESFPLTVTSAQKNPTAFYLCASIASGRARSTDTQYFGPGTRLTVL.